These 30 T cell receptor beta chains originate from one sample sequenced in a study of control samples from healthy donors and cancer patients. Sequencing was performed with immunoSEQ multiplex PCR; in TCRdb, only in-frame clones are kept and a portion is missing. The repertoire holds fewer than 200,000 clones, 85% to 95% seen once, with over 1.1% in the top ten. The sequencing sample was made of blood. These receptors were obtained from a man younger than 40 in good health.

This chain joins TRBV6-1 and TRBJ2-5; possibly TRBD2 for D (7 bases). Trimming removed 0 bases from V and 1 base from J, with 12 bases in between. CDR3 size: 16 residues. Germline V gene lookup returns CDR1 MNHNS and CDR2 SASEGT. The CDR3 coding sequence is TGTGCCAGCAGTGAAGCGTGGGGGGGGGCCCAAGAGACCCAGTACTTC. Protein sequence: CASSEAWGGAQETQYF.

This chain uses TRBV7-9 with TRBJ1-5; D may be TRBD1 (6 bases). The CDR3 extends over 17 amino acids. The V and J ends lost 0 bases and 1 base respectively, with 13 bases between them. Germline V gives CDR1 SEHNR, CDR2 FQNEAQ (reference sequence). The CDR3 coding sequence is TGTGCCAGCAGCTTAGCGGTTTCAGGGGCCAGCAATCAGCCCCAGCATTTT. Translating it yields CASSLAVSGASNQPQHF.

The chain has TRBV12-3 or TRBV12-4 and TRBJ1-1; D not certain. The CDR3 totals 13 residues. V was clipped by 1 base and J by 1 base, with 4 bases between them. CDR3 nucleotide sequence: TGTGCCAGCAGTTTAGTCCAGAACACTGAAGCTTTCTTT. Its protein product is CASSLVQNTEAFF.

The chain uses TRBV6-2 or TRBV6-3 and TRBJ2-1, with TRBD2 as a possible D gene (6 bases). This CDR3 spans 17 amino acids. In germline, CDR1 is MNHEY, CDR2 SVGEGT. Trimming took off 5 bases at V and 4 bases at J, with 21 bases between the two ends. For the CDR3, the DNA is TGTGCCAGCAGTCCCCTCCGGGCTAGCGTCGGGTACAATGAGCAGTTCTTC. Amino acids: CASSPLRASVGYNEQFF.

V usage is TRBV24-1 and J usage is TRBJ2-7; D gene unclear. The CDR3 runs 13 residues. V lost 8 bases and J 3 bases, leaving 13 bases between the germline ends. Germline assignment: CDR1 KGHDR and CDR2 SFDVKD. The chain's CDR3 is CATTARTHYEQYF. CDR3 coding DNA: TGTGCCACCACGGCTAGAACTCACTACGAGCAGTACTTC.

The chain joins TRBV2 to TRBJ2-7; tentative D call: TRBD1 (5 bases). The CDR3 is made up of 15 amino acids. The germline CDR1 and CDR2 sequences are SNHLY and FYNNEI. V lost 1 base and J lost 0, with 10 bases in between. In nucleotides, the CDR3 is TGTGCCAGCAGTGAAGGCAGGGCAAGCTCCTACGAGCAGTACTTC. This encodes CASSEGRASSYEQYF.

The chain has TRBV7-2 and TRBJ2-5, with 7 bases lining up with TRBD1. V shed 6 bases, J shed 4 bases, and the junction held 8 bases outside the gene matches. This CDR3 comprises 14 residues. Germline-derived CDR1 and CDR2 are SGHTA and FQGNSA. The CDR3 sequence is CASSFIPGGETQYF. The CDR3 region has the DNA TGTGCCAGCAGTTTTATTCCAGGGGGAGAGACCCAGTACTTC.

CDR3 loop: CASSLGGNQWRNEQFF. For the CDR3, the DNA is TGTGCCAGCAGCTTAGGCGGGAACCAGTGGCGCAATGAGCAGTTCTTC. The V call is TRBV11-2, the J call TRBJ2-1, with a possible D match to TRBD2 (6 bases). This CDR3 is built from 16 residues. CDR1 SGHAT and CDR2 FQNNGV come from the germline V gene. Trimming cost V 1 base and J 6 bases, with 16 bases left between them.

The genes are TRBV15 and TRBJ1-6, with D perhaps TRBD1 (6 bases). V gave up 5 bases and J gave up 4 bases, with 9 bases separating them. The CDR3 has 14 amino acids. CDR1 is LNHNV, CDR2 YYDKDF, per germline (reference sequence). Here the CDR3 reads CATSGQNYNSPLHF. Written as DNA, the CDR3 is TGTGCCACCAGCGGACAGAATTATAATTCACCCCTCCACTTT.

This sequence joins TRBV10-3 and TRBJ1-2; D is ambiguous. Germline values: CDR1 ENHRY, CDR2 SYGVKD. The CDR3 loop spans 12 amino acids. The germline V and J ends were trimmed by 3 bases and 5 bases, with 7 bases remaining between them. CDR3 residues: CAISDDMYGYTF. In DNA form, the CDR3 reads TGTGCCATCAGTGATGACATGTATGGCTACACCTTC.

The chain uses TRBV28 and TRBJ2-7; a weak D match, TRBD2 (6 bases). V dropped 11 bases and J dropped 5 bases, with 28 bases sitting between them. The CDR3 contains 16 residues. CDR1 is MDHEN, CDR2 SYDVKM, per germline. CDR3 sequence: CAARPWEDKGGNEQYF. The CDR3 DNA follows: TGTGCCGCCCGACCCTGGGAGGACAAAGGCGGAAACGAGCAGTACTTC.

This sequence joins TRBV28 and TRBJ2-4; D perhaps matches TRBD1 (6 bases). The CDR3 contains 17 residues. The V end lost 5 bases, the J end lost 1 base, and 18 bases lay between the germline ends. From germline, CDR1 is MDHEN and CDR2 SYDVKM. CDR3 sequence: CASSLIGRGIAKNIQYF. The CDR3 nucleotides are TGTGCCAGCAGTCTTATTGGCAGGGGAATCGCCAAAAACATTCAGTACTTC.

This chain joins TRBV25-1 and TRBJ1-2; D is uncertain. The CDR3 consists of 14 residues. V shed 2 bases and J shed 5 bases, with 12 bases lying between them. Per germline, CDR1 MGHDK and CDR2 SYGVNS. CDR3 protein: CASSELSGVYGYTF. The CDR3 nucleotides read TGTGCCAGCAGTGAACTCTCAGGAGTTTATGGCTACACCTTC.

This chain joins TRBV16 and TRBJ1-6, with no clear D. V lost 4 bases to trimming and J lost 0 bases, with 4 bases between them. The germline CDR1 and CDR2 sequences are KGHSY and FQNENV. The CDR3 consists of 14 residues. In DNA form, the CDR3 reads TGTGCCAGCAGCCGGAGCTCCTATAATTCACCCCTCCACTTT. Translation gives CASSRSSYNSPLHF.

The chain has TRBV7-8 and TRBJ1-1; possibly TRBD1 for D (5 bases). Trimming took off 5 bases at V and 4 bases at J, with 11 bases between the two ends. From germline, CDR1 is SGHVS and CDR2 FQNEAQ. The CDR3 has 13 amino acids. DNA for the CDR3: TGTGCCAGCAGCCTGGGGGGGACCACTGAAGCTTTCTTT. It specifies CASSLGGTTEAFF.

The V call is TRBV6-5, the J call TRBJ2-2, with D possibly TRBD2 on 5 matching bases. V gave up 2 bases and J gave up 5 bases, with 9 bases separating them. Germline V lookup: CDR1 MNHEY, CDR2 SVGAGI. The CDR3 is 14 amino acids. CDR3 sequence (DNA): TGTGCCAGCAGTTACCGAGGGCGGACCGGGGAGCTGTTTTTT. Its protein is CASSYRGRTGELFF.

The rearrangement joins TRBV5-4 to TRBJ2-1, with 8 bases identical to TRBD2. V was clipped by 5 bases and J by 1 base; unmatched bases: 8. The CDR3 is 16 amino acids. Per germline, CDR1 SGHNT and CDR2 YYREEE (reference sequence). Here the CDR3 DNA reads TGTGCCAGCAGTTTAGGGGTAGCGGGGTCCTACAATGAGCAGTTCTTC. Protein sequence: CASSLGVAGSYNEQFF.

The chain combines TRBV6-5 with TRBJ2-7; 8 nucleotides match TRBD1. This CDR3 spans 16 amino acids. Germline V gene lookup returns CDR1 MNHEY and CDR2 SVGAGI. Trimming took 4 bases from V and 7 from J; bases not matched to a gene: 15. The CDR3 nucleotides read TGTGCCAGCAGTTCCCATTGGGACAGGCACCCTAGGGAGCAGTACTTC. Translation: CASSSHWDRHPREQYF.

This clone occurred a few times. The CDR3 reads CASSERGTTDTQYF. The CDR3 DNA reads TGTGCCAGCAGTGAACGGGGAACCACAGATACGCAGTATTTT. The chain uses TRBV25-1 and TRBJ2-3; tentative D call: TRBD2 (5 bases). CDR3 length: 14 amino acids. Germline V lookup: CDR1 MGHDK, CDR2 SYGVNS. V gave up 2 bases and J gave up 2 bases, with 8 bases separating them.

This sequence joins TRBV11-2 and TRBJ2-3; 12 bases line up with TRBD2. The trim removed 5 bases at V and 0 bases at J, leaving 3 bases unmatched. Germline CDR1 SGHAT, CDR2 FQNNGV. The CDR3 runs 16 residues. The CDR3 spells CASSPGTSGSTDTQYF. In nucleotides, the CDR3 is TGTGCCAGCAGCCCCGGGACTAGCGGGAGCACAGATACGCAGTATTTT.

The chain links TRBV12-3 or TRBV12-4 to TRBJ2-7; D gene ambiguous. CDR3 length: 13 residues. With 1 base removed from V and 6 bases from J, the gap between germline ends came to 10 bases. The CDR3 loop is CASSLGQVGEQYF. The CDR3 DNA sequence: TGTGCCAGCAGTTTAGGGCAGGTTGGCGAGCAGTACTTC.

This sequence joins TRBV4-3 and TRBJ2-1; D unresolved. In germline, CDR1 is LGHNA, CDR2 YSLEER. CDR3 length equals 13 residues. The ends were cut back, 4 bases at V and 4 bases at J, with 8 bases in the middle. The chain's CDR3 is CASSPSPYNEQFF. CDR3 sequence (DNA): TGCGCCAGCAGCCCCTCCCCGTACAATGAGCAGTTCTTC.

The rearrangement uses TRBV5-4 and TRBJ2-2; TRBD2 aligns across 7 bases. The CDR3 covers 15 residues. Per the germline V gene, CDR1 is SGHNT and CDR2 is YYREEE (reference sequence). V lost 4 bases, J lost 1 base, and 4 bases stayed unmatched. The CDR3 nucleotides are TGTGCCAGCAGCCAAGGGACTAAGAACACCGGGGAGCTGTTTTTT. Its translation: CASSQGTKNTGELFF. The full variable domain, in which reference TRBV5-4 and TRBJ2-2 provide the parts outside the CDR3, is ETGVTQSPTHLIKTRGQQVTLRCSSQSGHNTVSWYQQALGQGPQFIFQYYREEENGRGNFPPRFSGLQFPNYSSELNVNALELDDSALYLCASSQGTKNTGELFFGEGSRLTVL.

The rearrangement uses TRBV2 and TRBJ1-2; D remains ambiguous. Trimming took 4 bases from V and 7 from J, leaving 13 bases between them. Germline CDR1 SNHLY, CDR2 FYNNEI. The length of the CDR3 is 13 residues. The CDR3: CASSVGGPGGYTF. In DNA form, the CDR3 reads TGTGCCAGCAGTGTTGGAGGACCGGGTGGCTACACCTTC.

The gene calls are TRBV5-5 and TRBJ2-1; D possibly uses TRBD1 or TRBD2 (5 bases each). V lost 0 bases and J 10 bases, leaving 17 bases between the germline ends. The germline V gene has CDR1 SGHKS and CDR2 YYEKEE (reference sequence). This CDR3 has 15 residues. This chain's CDR3 is CASSLVGPREGEQFF. In nucleotides, the CDR3 is TGTGCCAGCAGCTTGGTTGGGCCTCGTGAGGGGGAGCAGTTCTTC.

The genes are TRBV19 and TRBJ1-6; D is undetermined. The ends were cut back, 5 bases at V and 7 bases at J, with 15 bases in the middle. CDR1 and CDR2 from the germline V gene are LNHDA and SQIVND (reference sequence). This CDR3 region has 15 residues. Here the CDR3 reads CASSPRTGKNSPLHF. In nucleotides, the CDR3 is TGTGCCAGTAGTCCCCGGACGGGTAAAAATTCACCCCTCCACTTT.

The V and J genes are TRBV7-9 and TRBJ1-2; D uncertain. This CDR3 spans 15 amino acids. V gave up 1 base and J gave up 3 bases, with 12 bases separating them. The germline V gene has CDR1 SEHNR and CDR2 FQNEAQ (reference sequence). This chain's CDR3 is CASSLGPALHYGYTF. CDR3 nucleotides: TGTGCCAGCAGCTTAGGGCCGGCCCTCCACTATGGCTACACCTTC.

In this sample, this clone turned up a few times. For the CDR3, the DNA is TGTGCCAGCCACAGGCAAGATAATTCACCCCTCCACTTT. This translates into CASHRQDNSPLHF. The chain is built from TRBV28 and TRBJ1-6, with a weak D call TRBD1 (5 bases). Trimming stripped 8 bases from V and 5 bases from J, with 10 bases between. This CDR3 has 13 residues. Germline CDR1 reads MDHEN; CDR2 reads SYDVKM.

This chain connects TRBV4-3 to TRBJ2-7, with 13 bases lining up with TRBD2. The CDR3 runs 15 residues. CDR1 is LGHNA and CDR2 is YSLEER in the germline V gene. J was trimmed by 2 bases and V by 6 bases; bases with no gene match: 4. The CDR3, as DNA: TGCGCCAGCAGTGTGACTAGCGGGGGGACCTACGAGCAGTACTTC. Translating gives CASSVTSGGTYEQYF.

The chain links TRBV7-9 to TRBJ2-3; a possible D gene is TRBD2 (6 bases). The CDR3 contains 16 residues. V lost 5 bases to trimming and J lost 0 bases, with 15 bases between them. Germline assignment: CDR1 SEHNR and CDR2 FQNEAQ (reference sequence). CDR3: CASSPGRGYSTDTQYF. The CDR3 DNA reads as TGTGCCAGCAGCCCCGGACGGGGGTACAGCACAGATACGCAGTATTTT.